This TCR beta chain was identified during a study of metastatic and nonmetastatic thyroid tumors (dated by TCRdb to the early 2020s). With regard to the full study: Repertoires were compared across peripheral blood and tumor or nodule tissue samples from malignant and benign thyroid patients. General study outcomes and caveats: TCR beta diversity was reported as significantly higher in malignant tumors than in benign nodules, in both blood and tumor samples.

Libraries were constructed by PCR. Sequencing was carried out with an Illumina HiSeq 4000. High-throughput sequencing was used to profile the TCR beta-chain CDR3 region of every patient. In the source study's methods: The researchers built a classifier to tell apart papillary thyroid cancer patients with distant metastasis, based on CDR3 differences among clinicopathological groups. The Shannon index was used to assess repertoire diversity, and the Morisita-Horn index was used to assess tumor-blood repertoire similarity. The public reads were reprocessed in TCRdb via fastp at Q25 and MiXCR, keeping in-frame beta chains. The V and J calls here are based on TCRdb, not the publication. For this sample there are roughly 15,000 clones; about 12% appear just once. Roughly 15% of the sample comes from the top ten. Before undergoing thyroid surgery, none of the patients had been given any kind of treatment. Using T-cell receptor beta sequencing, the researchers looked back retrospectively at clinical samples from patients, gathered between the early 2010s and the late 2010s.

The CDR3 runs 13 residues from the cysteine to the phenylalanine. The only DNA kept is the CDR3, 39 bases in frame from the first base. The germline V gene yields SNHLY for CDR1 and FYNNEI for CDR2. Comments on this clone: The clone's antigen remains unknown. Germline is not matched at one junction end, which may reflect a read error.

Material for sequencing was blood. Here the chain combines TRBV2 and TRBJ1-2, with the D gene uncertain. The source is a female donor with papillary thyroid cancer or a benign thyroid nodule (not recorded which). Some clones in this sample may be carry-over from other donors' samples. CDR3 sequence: CVSSESDKGTIVF. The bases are TGTGTCAGCAGTGAAAGCGACAAGGGTACTATAGTATTC.